This T cell receptor (beta chain) was recorded in a study of response to subunit inactivated influenza vaccine. Each CDR3 protein is one row after TCRdb ran MiXCR on the RT-PCR reads. The sample includes under 950,000 distinct CDR3 sequences, around 20% of them seen just once. V shed 10 bases, J shed 0 bases, and the junction held 7 bases outside the gene matches. The CDR3 covers 15 residues. The receptor comes from a man aged 45-65 years who received an inactivated influenza vaccine. The sample in question was PBMCs from blood, obtained less than 6 days after vaccination. The V gene is TRBV12-3 or TRBV12-4, the J gene TRBJ1-3; 9 positions match TRBD1. The CDR3 nucleotides read TGTGCCACCAGCGAGACAGGGGGCTCTGGAAACACCATATATTTT. Translating it yields CATSETGGSGNTIYF.